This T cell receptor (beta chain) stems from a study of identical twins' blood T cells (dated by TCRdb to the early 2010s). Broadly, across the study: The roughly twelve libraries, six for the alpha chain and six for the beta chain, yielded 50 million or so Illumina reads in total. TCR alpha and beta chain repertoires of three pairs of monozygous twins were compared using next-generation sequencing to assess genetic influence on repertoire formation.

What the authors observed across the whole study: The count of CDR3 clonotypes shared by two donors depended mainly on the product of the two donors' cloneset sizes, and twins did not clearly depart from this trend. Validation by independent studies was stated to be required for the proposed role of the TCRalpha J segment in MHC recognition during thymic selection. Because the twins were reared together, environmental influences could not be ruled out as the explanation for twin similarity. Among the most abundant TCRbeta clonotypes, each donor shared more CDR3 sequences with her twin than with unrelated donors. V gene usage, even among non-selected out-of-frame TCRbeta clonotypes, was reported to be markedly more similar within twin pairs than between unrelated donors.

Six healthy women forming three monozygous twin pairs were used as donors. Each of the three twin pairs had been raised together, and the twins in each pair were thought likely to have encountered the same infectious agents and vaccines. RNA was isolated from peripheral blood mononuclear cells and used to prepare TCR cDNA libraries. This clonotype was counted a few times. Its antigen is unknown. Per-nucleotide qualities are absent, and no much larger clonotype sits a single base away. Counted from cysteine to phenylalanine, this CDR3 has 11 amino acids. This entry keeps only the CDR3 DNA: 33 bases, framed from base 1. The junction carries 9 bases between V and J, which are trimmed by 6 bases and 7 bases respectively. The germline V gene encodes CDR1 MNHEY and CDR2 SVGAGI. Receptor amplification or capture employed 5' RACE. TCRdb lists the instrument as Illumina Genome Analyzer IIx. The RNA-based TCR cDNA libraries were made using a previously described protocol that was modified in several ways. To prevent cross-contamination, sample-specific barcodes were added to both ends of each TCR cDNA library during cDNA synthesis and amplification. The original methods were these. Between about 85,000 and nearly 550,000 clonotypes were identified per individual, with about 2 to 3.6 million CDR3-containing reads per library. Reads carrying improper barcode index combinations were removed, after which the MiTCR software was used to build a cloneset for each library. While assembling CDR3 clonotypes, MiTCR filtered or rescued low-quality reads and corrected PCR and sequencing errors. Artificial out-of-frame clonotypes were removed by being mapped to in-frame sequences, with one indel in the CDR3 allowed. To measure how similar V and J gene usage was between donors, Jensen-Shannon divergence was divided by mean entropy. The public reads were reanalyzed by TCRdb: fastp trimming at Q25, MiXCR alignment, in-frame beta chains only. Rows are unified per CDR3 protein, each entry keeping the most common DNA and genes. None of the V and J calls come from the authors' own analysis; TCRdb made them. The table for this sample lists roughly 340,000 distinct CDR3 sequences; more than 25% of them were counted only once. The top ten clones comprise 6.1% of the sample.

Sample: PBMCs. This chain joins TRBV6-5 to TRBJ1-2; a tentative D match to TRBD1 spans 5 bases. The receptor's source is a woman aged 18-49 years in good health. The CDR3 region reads CASRRGSGYTF. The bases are TGTGCCAGCAGGAGGGGCTCTGGCTACACCTTC.